This T cell receptor (beta chain) was recovered during a study of vaccination effects on CD4 cells after COVID-19. Study at large: A few patients who were convalescent were sampled early, at day +14, and again late after vaccination.

Study-wide findings and caveats: Few convalescent patients, and no early post-infection timepoints, were available to the study.

Expansion with viral peptide pools was applied to antigen-specific CD4+ T cells by the ViraFEST assay prior to sequencing. Subsequent to a culture period of approximately 11 days, CD4+ T cells were isolated. Their SARS-CoV-2 infection, verified by PCR, occurred between March and December 2020. Two-dose vaccination with either BNT162b2 or mRNA-1273 was given to the participants. Cultures used about 2 million PBMC per well, approximately 10 IU/ml IL-2 and 10 ug/ml peptides. J lost 5 bases, V lost 1 base, and 5 bases had no gene match. The CDR3 runs 16 residues. With regard to this clone: Its antigen is as yet unknown.

Some clones are missing from TCRdb's copy, which holds only in-frame ones; the method was immunoSEQ multiplex PCR. The sample consists of 15,000 to 20,000 clones, around 70% of them appearing once. V gene TRBV5-3 combines with J gene TRBJ2-5; 13 bases are shared with TRBD2. TRBV5-3 belongs to the ORF category, with a function that is uncertain. This TCR came from a human donor who had a prior SARS-CoV-2 infection. The material was CD4+ T cells from PBMCs cultured with SARS-CoV-2 spike peptides, obtained after COVID-19 vaccination. The CDR3 sequence: CARSLLLAGGRETQYF. CDR3 nucleotides: TGTGCCAGAAGCTTGTTACTAGCGGGGGGGCGGGAGACCCAGTACTTC.